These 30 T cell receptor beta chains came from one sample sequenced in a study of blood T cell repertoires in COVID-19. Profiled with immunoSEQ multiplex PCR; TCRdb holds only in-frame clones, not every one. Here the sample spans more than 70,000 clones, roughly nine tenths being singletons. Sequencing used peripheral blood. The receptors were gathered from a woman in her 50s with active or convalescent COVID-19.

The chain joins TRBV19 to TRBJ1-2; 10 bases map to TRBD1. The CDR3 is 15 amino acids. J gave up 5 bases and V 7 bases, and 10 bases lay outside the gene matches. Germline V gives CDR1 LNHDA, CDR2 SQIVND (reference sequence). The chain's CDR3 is CASISRDRGWYGYTF. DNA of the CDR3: TGTGCCAGTATCTCCCGGGACAGGGGTTGGTATGGCTACACCTTC. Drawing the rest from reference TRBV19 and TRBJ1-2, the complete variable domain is DGGITQSPKYLFRKEGQNVTLSCEQNLNHDAMYWYRQDPGQGLRLIYYSQIVNDFQKGDIAEGYSVSREKKESFPLTVTSAQKNPTAFYLCASISRDRGWYGYTFGSGTRLTVV.

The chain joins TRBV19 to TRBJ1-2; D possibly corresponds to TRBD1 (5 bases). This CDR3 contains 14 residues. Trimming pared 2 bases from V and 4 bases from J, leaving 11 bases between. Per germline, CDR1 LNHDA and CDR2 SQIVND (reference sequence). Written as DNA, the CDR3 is TGTGCCAGTAGTATACTTGGTGACAGCTATGGCTACACCTTC. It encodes CASSILGDSYGYTF. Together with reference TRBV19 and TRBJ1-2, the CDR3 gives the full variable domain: DGGITQSPKYLFRKEGQNVTLSCEQNLNHDAMYWYRQDPGQGLRLIYYSQIVNDFQKGDIAEGYSVSREKKESFPLTVTSAQKNPTAFYLCASSILGDSYGYTFGSGTRLTVV.

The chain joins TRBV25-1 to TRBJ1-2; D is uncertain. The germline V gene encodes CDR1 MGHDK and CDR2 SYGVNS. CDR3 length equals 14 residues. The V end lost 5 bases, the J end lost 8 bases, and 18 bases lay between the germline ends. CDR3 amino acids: CASSPRTGIGGYTF. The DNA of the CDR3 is TGTGCCAGCAGTCCGCGGACCGGGATAGGAGGCTACACCTTC.

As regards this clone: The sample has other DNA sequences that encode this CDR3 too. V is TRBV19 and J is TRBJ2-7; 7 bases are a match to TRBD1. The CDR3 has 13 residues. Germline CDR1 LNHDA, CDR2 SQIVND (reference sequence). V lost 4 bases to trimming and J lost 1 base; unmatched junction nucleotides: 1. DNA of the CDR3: TGTGCCAGTAGTACAGGGGGATCCTACGAGCAGTACTTC. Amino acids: CASSTGGSYEQYF.

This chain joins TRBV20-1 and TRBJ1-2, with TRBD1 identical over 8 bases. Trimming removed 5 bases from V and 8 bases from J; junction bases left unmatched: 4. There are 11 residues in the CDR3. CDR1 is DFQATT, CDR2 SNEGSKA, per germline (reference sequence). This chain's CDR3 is CSAFWTGGYTF. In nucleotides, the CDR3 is TGCAGTGCTTTCTGGACAGGGGGCTACACCTTC.

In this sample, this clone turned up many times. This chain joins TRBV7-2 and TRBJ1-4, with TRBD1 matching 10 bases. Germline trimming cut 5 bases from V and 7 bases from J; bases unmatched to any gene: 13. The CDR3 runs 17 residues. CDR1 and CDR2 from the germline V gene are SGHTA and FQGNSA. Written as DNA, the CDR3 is TGTGCCAGCAGCCTACTCAGACAGGGGGCTTTCGGTGAAAAACTGTTTTTT. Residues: CASSLLRQGAFGEKLFF.

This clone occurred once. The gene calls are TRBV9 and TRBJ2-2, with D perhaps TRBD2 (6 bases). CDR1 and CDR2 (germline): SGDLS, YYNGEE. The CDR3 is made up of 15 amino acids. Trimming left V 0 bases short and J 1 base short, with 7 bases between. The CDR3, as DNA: TGTGCCAGCAGCGTAGCGGGGGAGAACACCGGGGAGCTGTTTTTT. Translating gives CASSVAGENTGELFF.

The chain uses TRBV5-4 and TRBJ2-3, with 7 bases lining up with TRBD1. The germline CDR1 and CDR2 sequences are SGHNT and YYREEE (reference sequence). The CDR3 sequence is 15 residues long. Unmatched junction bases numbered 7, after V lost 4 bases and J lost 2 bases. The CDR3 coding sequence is TGTGCCAGCAGCCGGTCGGGGACAGACACAGATACGCAGTATTTT. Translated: CASSRSGTDTDTQYF.

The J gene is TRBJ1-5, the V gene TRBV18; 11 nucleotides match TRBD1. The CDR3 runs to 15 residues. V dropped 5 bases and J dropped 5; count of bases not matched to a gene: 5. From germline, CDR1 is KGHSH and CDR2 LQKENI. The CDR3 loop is CASSLGQGGDQPQHF. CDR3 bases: TGTGCCAGCTCATTGGGACAGGGGGGGGATCAGCCCCAGCATTTT.

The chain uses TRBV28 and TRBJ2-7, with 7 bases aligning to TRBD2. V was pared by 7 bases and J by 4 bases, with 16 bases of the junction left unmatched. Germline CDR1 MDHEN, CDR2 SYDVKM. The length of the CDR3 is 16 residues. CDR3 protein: CASNSLAGRGDYEQYF. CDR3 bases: TGTGCCAGCAATTCCCTTGCCGGTCGGGGGGATTACGAGCAGTACTTC.

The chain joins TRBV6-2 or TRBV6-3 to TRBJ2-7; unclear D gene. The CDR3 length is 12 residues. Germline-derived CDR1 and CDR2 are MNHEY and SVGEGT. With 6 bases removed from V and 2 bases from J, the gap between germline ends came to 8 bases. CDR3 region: CASSTYTYEQYF. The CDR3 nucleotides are TGTGCCAGCAGCACGTACACCTACGAGCAGTACTTC.

This CDR3 is CAIRPSADETQYF. CDR3 DNA sequence: TGTGCCATCAGGCCCAGCGCCGATGAGACCCAGTACTTC. This chain joins TRBV10-3 and TRBJ2-5; D is unclear. The V gene lost 6 bases and the J gene lost 5 bases, with 13 bases spanning the gap. The CDR3 loop spans 13 amino acids. CDR1 is ENHRY and CDR2 is SYGVKD in the germline V gene.

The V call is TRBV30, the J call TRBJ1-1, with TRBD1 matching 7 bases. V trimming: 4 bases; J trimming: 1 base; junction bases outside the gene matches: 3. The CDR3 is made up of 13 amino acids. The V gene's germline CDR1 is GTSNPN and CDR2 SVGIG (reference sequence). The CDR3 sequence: CAWTRQGNTEAFF. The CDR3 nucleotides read TGTGCCTGGACGAGACAGGGGAACACTGAAGCTTTCTTT.

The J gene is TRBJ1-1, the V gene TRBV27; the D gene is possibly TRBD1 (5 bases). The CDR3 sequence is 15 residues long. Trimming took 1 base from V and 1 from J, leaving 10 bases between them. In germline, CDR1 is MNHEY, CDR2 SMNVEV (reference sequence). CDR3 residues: CASSLYGHTNTEAFF. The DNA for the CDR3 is TGTGCCAGCAGTTTATATGGACATACGAACACTGAAGCTTTCTTT.

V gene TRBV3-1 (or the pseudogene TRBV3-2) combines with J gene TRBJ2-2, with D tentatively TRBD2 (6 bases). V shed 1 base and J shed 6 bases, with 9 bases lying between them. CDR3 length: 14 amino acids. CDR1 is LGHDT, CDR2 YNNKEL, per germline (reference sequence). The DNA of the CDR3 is TGTGCCAGCAGCCAAGGGGGAGGCGCCGGGGAGCTGTTTTTT. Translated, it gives CASSQGGGAGELFF.

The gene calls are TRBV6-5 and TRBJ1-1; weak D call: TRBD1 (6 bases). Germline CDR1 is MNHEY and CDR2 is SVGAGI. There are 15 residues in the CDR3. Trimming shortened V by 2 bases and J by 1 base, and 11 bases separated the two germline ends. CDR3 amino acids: CASSYRRGQNTEAFF. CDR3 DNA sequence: TGTGCCAGCAGTTACCGTCGGGGACAGAACACTGAAGCTTTCTTT.

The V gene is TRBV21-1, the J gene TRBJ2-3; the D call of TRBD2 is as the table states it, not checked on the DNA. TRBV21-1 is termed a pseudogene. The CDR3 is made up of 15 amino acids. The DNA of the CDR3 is TGTGCCCCAGGGGGGACTAGCGGCCACACAGATACGCAGTATTTT. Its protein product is CAPGGTSGHTDTQYF.

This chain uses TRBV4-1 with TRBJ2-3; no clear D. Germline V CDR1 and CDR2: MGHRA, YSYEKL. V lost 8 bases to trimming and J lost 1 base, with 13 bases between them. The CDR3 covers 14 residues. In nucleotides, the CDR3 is TGCGCCAGCGGCGACATCCCTGGCACAGATACGCAGTATTTT. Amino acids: CASGDIPGTDTQYF.

DNA of the CDR3: TGTGCCAGCAGCTGGAGGCAGCCCGGGGAGACCCAGTACTTC. This sequence encodes CASSWRQPGETQYF. The V call is TRBV5-6, the J call TRBJ2-5; tentatively, D is TRBD2 (5 bases). Trimming left V 3 bases short and J 5 bases short, with 14 bases between. Germline CDR1 is SGHDT and CDR2 is YYEEEE. The CDR3 length is 14 residues.

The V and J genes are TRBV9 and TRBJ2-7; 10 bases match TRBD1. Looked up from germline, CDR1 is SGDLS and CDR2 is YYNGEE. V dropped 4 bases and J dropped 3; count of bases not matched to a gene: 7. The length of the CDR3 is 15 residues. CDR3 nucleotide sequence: TGTGCCAGCAGCCTTACTGGGACAGGGGACTACGAGCAGTACTTC. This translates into CASSLTGTGDYEQYF.

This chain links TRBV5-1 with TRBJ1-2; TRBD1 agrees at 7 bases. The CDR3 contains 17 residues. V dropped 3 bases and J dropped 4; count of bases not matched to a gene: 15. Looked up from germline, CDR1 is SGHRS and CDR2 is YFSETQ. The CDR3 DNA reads TGCGCCAGCAGCTCCGGGGGACGACAGGGAATTACCTATGGCTACACCTTC. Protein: CASSSGGRQGITYGYTF.

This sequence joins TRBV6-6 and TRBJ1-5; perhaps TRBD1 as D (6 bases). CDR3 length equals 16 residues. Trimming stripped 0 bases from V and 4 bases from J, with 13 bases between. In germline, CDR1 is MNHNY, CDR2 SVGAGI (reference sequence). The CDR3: CASSYSSGGQNQPQHF. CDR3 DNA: TGTGCCAGCAGTTACTCTTCGGGGGGGCAAAATCAGCCCCAGCATTTT.

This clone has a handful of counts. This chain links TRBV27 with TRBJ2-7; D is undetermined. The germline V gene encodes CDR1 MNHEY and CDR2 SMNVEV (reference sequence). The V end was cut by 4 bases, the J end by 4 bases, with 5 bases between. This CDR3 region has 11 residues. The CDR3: CASSSNYEQYF. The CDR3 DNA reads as TGTGCCAGCAGTTCCAATTACGAGCAGTACTTC.

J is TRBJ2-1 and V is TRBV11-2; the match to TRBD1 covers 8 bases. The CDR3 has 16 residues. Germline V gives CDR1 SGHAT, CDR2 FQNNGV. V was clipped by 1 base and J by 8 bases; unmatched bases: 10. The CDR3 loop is CASSLGLDRGGDEQFF. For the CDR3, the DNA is TGTGCCAGCAGCTTAGGGCTCGACAGGGGTGGCGATGAGCAGTTCTTC.

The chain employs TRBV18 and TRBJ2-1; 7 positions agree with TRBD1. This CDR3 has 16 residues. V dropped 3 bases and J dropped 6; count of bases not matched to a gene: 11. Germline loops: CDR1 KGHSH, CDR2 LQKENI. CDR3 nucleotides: TGTGCCAGCTCACCTCAACAGGGGAACTCGGGCAATGAGCAGTTCTTC. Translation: CASSPQQGNSGNEQFF.

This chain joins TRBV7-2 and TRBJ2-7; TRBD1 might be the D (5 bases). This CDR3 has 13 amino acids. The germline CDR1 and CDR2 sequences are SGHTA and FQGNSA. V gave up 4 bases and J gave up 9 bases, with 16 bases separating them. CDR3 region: CASSSKTVLGQYF. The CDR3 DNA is TGTGCCAGCAGCTCCAAGACAGTCCTAGGGCAGTACTTC.

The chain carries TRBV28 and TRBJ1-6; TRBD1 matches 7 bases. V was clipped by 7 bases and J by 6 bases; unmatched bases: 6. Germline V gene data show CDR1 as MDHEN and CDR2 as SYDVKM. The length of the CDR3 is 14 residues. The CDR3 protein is CASIPGQTNSPLHF. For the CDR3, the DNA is TGTGCCAGCATCCCGGGACAGACTAATTCACCCCTCCACTTT.

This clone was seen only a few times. Here the CDR3 DNA reads TGTGCCAGCAGCTTAGATGGTTCGACAGGACCAAATCAGCCCCAGCATTTT. As protein: CASSLDGSTGPNQPQHF. The genes are TRBV11-3 and TRBJ1-5; weak D call: TRBD1 (6 bases). The CDR3 sequence is 17 residues long. V shed 0 bases and J shed 4 bases, with 16 bases lying between them. Germline assignment: CDR1 SGHNT and CDR2 YENEEA. The full variable domain, rest sourced from reference TRBV11-3 and TRBJ1-5, is EAGVVQSPRYKIIEKKQPVAFWCNPISGHNTLYWYLQNLGQGPELLIRYENEEAVDDSQLPKDRFSAERLKGVDSTLKIQPAELGDSAVYLCASSLDGSTGPNQPQHFGDGTRLSIL.

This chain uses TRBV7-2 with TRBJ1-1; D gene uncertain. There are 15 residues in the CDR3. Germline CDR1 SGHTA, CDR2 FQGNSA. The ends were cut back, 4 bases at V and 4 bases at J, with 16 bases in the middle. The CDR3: CASSSDLFPGTEAFF. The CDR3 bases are TGTGCCAGCAGCTCCGACCTATTCCCGGGCACTGAAGCTTTCTTT.

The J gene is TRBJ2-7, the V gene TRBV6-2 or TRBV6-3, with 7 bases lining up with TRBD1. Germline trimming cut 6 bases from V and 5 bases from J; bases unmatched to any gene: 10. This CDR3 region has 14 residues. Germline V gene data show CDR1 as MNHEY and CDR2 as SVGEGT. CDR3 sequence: CASSFSEQGNEQYF. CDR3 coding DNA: TGTGCCAGCAGCTTCTCGGAACAGGGGAACGAGCAGTACTTC.